These T cell receptor beta chains were read from a single sample in a study of OX40 agonist ivuxolimab in advanced cancers. The protocol was immunoSEQ multiplex PCR, while the TCRdb copy is restricted to in-frame clones and leaves out a portion. This sample has tens of thousands of clones; around 84% occur once, and the top ten carry roughly 2.5%. Sequencing used CD4+ or CD8+ T cells sorted from blood, obtained in a trial of the OX40 agonist ivuxolimab. The receptors come from an adult with an advanced solid tumor such as melanoma, head and neck, liver or kidney cancer. The CDR3 runs from the conserved cysteine through the conserved F or W. A D gene is named only where the DNA matches it firmly. A row's size may be missing; if present it is once, few, many or a size class.

V: TRBV27; size: .; J: TRBJ1-5; D: .; DNA: TGTGCCAGCAGGGCACAGGGAGGGAGCAATCAGCCCCAGCATTTT; CDR3: CASRAQGGSNQPQHF
V: TRBV7-2; size: .; J: TRBJ1-1; D: .; DNA: TGTGCCAGCAGCTTAGCGGGCCTGAACACTGAAGCTTTCTTT; CDR3: CASSLAGLNTEAFF
V: TRBV7-8; size: .; J: TRBJ2-3; D: TRBD2; DNA: TGTGCCAGCAGCTTAAGGACTAGCGGGGGGATGGATACGCAGTATTTT; CDR3: CASSLRTSGGMDTQYF
V: TRBV7-3; size: .; J: TRBJ2-2; D: .; DNA: TGTGCCAGCAGCTCACAGGGACCCAACACCGGGGAGCTGTTTTTT; CDR3: CASSSQGPNTGELFF
V: TRBV7-6; size: once; J: TRBJ1-1; D: .; DNA: TGTGCCAGCAGCTACTACCGGGCGTCCACTGAAGCTTTCTTT; CDR3: CASSYYRASTEAFF
V: TRBV29-1; size: .; J: TRBJ2-5; D: .; DNA: TGCAGCGTTGCCGTCGCGGGTCACCAAGAGACCCAGTACTTC; CDR3: CSVAVAGHQETQYF
V: TRBV11-1; size: few; J: TRBJ1-6; D: .; DNA: TGTGCCAGCAGCTTAGCCGACCGTCCCCTCCACTTT; CDR3: CASSLADRPLHF
V: TRBV5-1; size: .; J: TRBJ2-7; D: TRBD1; DNA: TGCGCCAGCAGCCCGGGACAGGAGGGCTCCTACGAGCAGTACTTC; CDR3: CASSPGQEGSYEQYF
V: TRBV7-2; size: .; J: TRBJ2-7; D: .; DNA: TGTGCCAGCAGCTTAGAACGGGGGGCCCACGAGCAGTACTTC; CDR3: CASSLERGAHEQYF
V: TRBV5-1; size: .; J: TRBJ2-2; D: .; DNA: TGCGCCAGCAGCTTTTCTTCCGGGAGCCGTGGAAACGGGGAGCTGTTTTTT; CDR3: CASSFSSGSRGNGELFF
V: TRBV11-2; size: once; J: TRBJ2-3; D: TRBD2; DNA: TGTGCCAGCAGCCGCCCTAGCGGGGGGGAAACAGATACGCAGTATTTT; CDR3: CASSRPSGGETDTQYF
V: TRBV5-1; size: .; J: TRBJ1-4; D: .; DNA: TGCGCCAGCAGACGGGAGGGCATAGGTTCAACTAATGAAAAACTGTTTTTT; CDR3: CASRREGIGSTNEKLFF
V: TRBV7-2; size: .; J: TRBJ2-5; D: TRBD2; DNA: TGTGCCAGCAGCTTGACTAGCGGGGGGCCTCCTGAGCAGTACTTC; CDR3: CASSLTSGGPPEQYF
V: TRBV7-3; size: medium-sized; J: TRBJ2-1; D: .; DNA: TGTGCCAGCAGCTTAAGGCGGGGCGACTCCTACAATGAGCAGTTCTTC; CDR3: CASSLRRGDSYNEQFF
V: TRBV2; size: .; J: TRBJ2-1; D: TRBD2; DNA: TGTGCCAGCAGTCGGGTGGGAGGGAGCTCCTACAATGAGCAGTTCTTC; CDR3: CASSRVGGSSYNEQFF
V: TRBV5-1; size: once; J: TRBJ1-4; D: TRBD1; DNA: TGCGCCAGCAGCTTGGAGGGACAGTTGGCAACTAATGAAAAACTGTTTTTT; CDR3: CASSLEGQLATNEKLFF
V: TRBV7-2; size: .; J: TRBJ2-2; D: TRBD1; DNA: TGTGCCAGCAGAAGCTTACGACAGGGAAACACCGGGGAGCTGTTTTTT; CDR3: CASRSLRQGNTGELFF
V: TRBV19; size: .; J: TRBJ2-1; D: .; DNA: TGTGCCGTCATTGGGCGGCGTTCCAGTCTTTGTATTGAGCAGTTCTTC; CDR3: CAVIGRRSSLCIEQFF
V: TRBV9; size: .; J: TRBJ2-1; D: .; DNA: TGTGCCAGCAGCGAAGGACCCGGTGGGAATGAGCAGTTCTTC; CDR3: CASSEGPGGNEQFF
V: TRBV30; size: .; J: TRBJ1-1; D: .; DNA: TGTGCCTGGATTGGCGGAAGCGCTTTCTTT; CDR3: CAWIGGSAFF
V: TRBV9; size: .; J: TRBJ1-4; D: .; DNA: TGTGCCAGCAGCGGGCGCGGGGACACGGCGAGGGAAAAACTGTTTTTT; CDR3: CASSGRGDTAREKLFF
V: TRBV5-4; size: .; J: TRBJ1-4; D: TRBD1; DNA: TGTGCCAGCAGCCGTCTGACAGGGGAAAAACTGTTTTTT; CDR3: CASSRLTGEKLFF
V: TRBV5-1; size: .; J: TRBJ1-6; D: .; DNA: TGCGCCAGCAGCTACATGACAGAAAATAATTCACCCCTCCACTTT; CDR3: CASSYMTENNSPLHF
V: TRBV5-1; size: .; J: TRBJ2-4; D: TRBD1; DNA: TGCGCCAGCAGCCCGGGGGACAGGGTGGCCAAAAACATTCAGTACTTC; CDR3: CASSPGDRVAKNIQYF
V: TRBV7-9; size: .; J: TRBJ1-2; D: .; DNA: TGTGCCAGCAGAAGAGGCGGAGGCTATGGCTACACCTTC; CDR3: CASRRGGGYGYTF
V: TRBV7-7; size: few; J: TRBJ2-1; D: .; DNA: TGTGCTAGCAGCTTAGTGTCCGACAATGAGCAGTTCTTC; CDR3: CASSLVSDNEQFF
V: TRBV11-3; size: .; J: TRBJ2-7; D: .; DNA: TGTGCCAGCAGCTTAGAGTCAGGGGCGGCCTACGAGCAGTACTTC; CDR3: CASSLESGAAYEQYF
V: TRBV11-1; size: .; J: TRBJ2-5; D: .; DNA: TGTGCCAGCAGCTTTAGTGGCCAAGAGACCCAGTACTTC; CDR3: CASSFSGQETQYF
V: TRBV7-8; size: .; J: TRBJ1-6; D: .; DNA: TGTGCCAGCAGCTTAAGTTCCTATAATTCACCCCTCCACTTT; CDR3: CASSLSSYNSPLHF
V: TRBV28; size: .; J: TRBJ2-1; D: .; DNA: TGTGCCAGCAGTCGACCCCCTCAGGGGCAGTTCTTC; CDR3: CASSRPPQGQFF
V: TRBV29-1; size: .; J: TRBJ2-7; D: TRBD2; DNA: TGCAGCGTTGTGCGCGGGAGCGAGCAGTACTTC; CDR3: CSVVRGSEQYF
V: TRBV7-6; size: .; J: TRBJ2-2; D: .; DNA: TGTGCCAGCAGCTACCAACCCCCACAAAACTTGAACACCGGGGAGCTGTTTTTT; CDR3: CASSYQPPQNLNTGELFF
V: TRBV7-6; size: .; J: TRBJ1-4; D: .; DNA: TGTGCCAGCAGCCCCCGGGAGGGCTTTAATGAAAAACTGTTTTTT; CDR3: CASSPREGFNEKLFF
V: TRBV11-2; size: .; J: TRBJ2-1; D: .; DNA: TGTGCCAGCAGCTCCCGGGACTTGGGAGGATCTAATGAGCAGTTCTTC; CDR3: CASSSRDLGGSNEQFF
V: TRBV2; size: .; J: TRBJ1-3; D: .; DNA: TGTGCCAGCAGCGTAACAGGCTCTGGAAACACCATATATTTT; CDR3: CASSVTGSGNTIYF
V: TRBV18; size: .; J: TRBJ1-2; D: TRBD1; DNA: TGTGCCAGCTCACGCTCGGGACAGGGAAATGGCTACACCTTC; CDR3: CASSRSGQGNGYTF
V: TRBV7-7; size: .; J: TRBJ2-1; D: TRBD2; DNA: TGTGCTAGCAGCTTAGAGGGCGGGAGGGCCGTATCTGAGCAGTTCTTC; CDR3: CASSLEGGRAVSEQFF